The rows below give T cell receptor beta chains drawn from one sample of a study of T-cell reconstitution after alpha-beta-depleted transplantation in children. TCRdb reprocessed the PCR reads via MiXCR and lists one record per CDR3 protein. The sample shows 670,000 or so distinct CDR3 sequences, 10% to 15% of them seen only once. The sample consisted of PBMCs, taken before TCRalphabeta/CD19-depleted stem cell transplant. Receptors originate from a girl aged 2 to 9 with congenital amegakaryocytic thrombocytopenia, due to receive a stem cell transplant. CDR3s include the opening cysteine and the closing phenylalanine or tryptophan. A D gene is named only where the DNA matches it firmly. Where a row states a size, it is once, few, many or the class of an expanded clone; other rows omit it.

clone size | D gene | J gene | V gene | CDR3 protein | CDR3 DNA
- | TRBD2 | TRBJ2-3 | TRBV2 | CASSQLAVSTDTQYF | TGTGCCAGCAGTCAGCTAGCGGTCAGCACAGATACGCAGTATTTT
few | TRBD1 | TRBJ2-1 | TRBV27 | CASSSISHRGHTVF | TGTGCCAGCAGTTCGATCAGTCACAGGGGTCACACAGTCTTC
many | - | TRBJ1-1 | TRBV14 | CASSQDGLNTEAFF | TGTGCCAGCAGCCAAGACGGTTTGAACACTGAAGCTTTCTTT
once | TRBD2 | TRBJ2-1 | TRBV29-1 | CSVYPRRAGSSYNEQFF | TGCAGCGTTTACCCAAGACGAGCGGGGAGCTCCTACAATGAGCAGTTCTTC
- | - | TRBJ2-3 | TRBV28 | CASSFPRGGPTDTQYF | TGTGCCAGCAGTTTCCCTCGCGGAGGACCCACAGATACGCAGTATTTT
- | - | TRBJ2-1 | TRBV24-1 | CATARPGINEQFF | TGTGCCACCGCCCGACCGGGGATCAATGAGCAGTTCTTC
few | - | TRBJ1-1 | TRBV5-1 | CASSPGPGVFAEAFF | TGCGCCAGCAGCCCGGGACCGGGTGTCTTCGCTGAAGCTTTCTTT
few | - | TRBJ2-7 | TRBV5-1 | CASSSPGTTEQYF | TGCGCCAGCAGCTCCCCCGGGACCACCGAGCAGTACTTC
many | TRBD2 | TRBJ2-1 | TRBV28 | CASSLRASGRGEQFF | TGTGCCAGCAGTTTAAGGGCTAGCGGGAGGGGTGAGCAGTTCTTC
- | TRBD2 | TRBJ2-1 | TRBV12-3/TRBV12-4 | CASSGLAARNEQFF | TGTGCCAGCAGTGGACTAGCGGCTAGGAATGAGCAGTTCTTC
- | - | TRBJ2-7 | TRBV20-1 | CSAILSYVGDEQYF | TGCAGTGCTATTTTATCCTACGTGGGGGACGAGCAGTACTTC
- | - | TRBJ2-7 | TRBV5-1 | CASSLEDYSYEQYF | TGCGCCAGCAGCTTGGAAGACTACAGCTACGAGCAGTACTTC
few | TRBD1 | TRBJ2-3 | TRBV20-1 | CSARAGTARAADTQYF | TGCAGTGCAAGGGCCGGGACAGCCCGGGCGGCAGATACGCAGTATTTT
many | - | TRBJ1-2 | TRBV20-1 | CSAKAATNYGYTF | TGCAGTGCTAAGGCAGCTACTAACTATGGCTACACCTTC
many | TRBD2 | TRBJ2-5 | TRBV20-1 | CSARDRLAALETQYF | TGCAGTGCTAGAGATAGGCTAGCGGCATTAGAGACCCAGTACTTC
many | - | TRBJ2-3 | TRBV3-1 | CASSQGADTQYF | TGTGCCAGCAGCCAAGGAGCAGATACGCAGTATTTT
many | - | TRBJ1-2 | TRBV20-1 | CSALRQEGYGYTF | TGCAGTGCTCTCCGACAGGAAGGGTATGGCTACACCTTC
few | - | TRBJ2-1 | TRBV6-5 | CASSSPGQNNEQFF | TGTGCCAGCAGTTCTCCCGGACAGAACAATGAGCAGTTCTTC
many | - | TRBJ2-3 | TRBV7-2 | CASSSIPQRPTDTQYF | TGTGCCAGCAGCTCGATTCCTCAACGCCCCACAGATACGCAGTATTTT
few | - | TRBJ2-7 | TRBV20-1 | CSARDTGGSYEQYF | TGCAGTGCTAGAGATACGGGCGGCTCCTACGAGCAGTACTTC
- | - | TRBJ2-1 | TRBV6-5 | CASSLSVGSSYNEQFF | TGTGCCAGCAGTTTGAGTGTGGGGAGCTCCTACAATGAGCAGTTCTTC
- | TRBD1 | TRBJ1-2 | TRBV29-1 | CSVEVGQGGGYTF | TGCAGCGTTGAAGTTGGACAGGGGGGGGGCTACACCTTC
many | - | TRBJ2-3 | TRBV20-1 | CSASSVSTDTQYF | TGCAGTGCTAGTTCCGTGAGCACAGATACGCAGTATTTT
few | TRBD2 | TRBJ2-2 | TRBV4-1 | CASSLLLAGAGELFF | TGCGCCAGCAGCCTTTTACTAGCGGGAGCCGGGGAGCTGTTTTTT
many | TRBD1 | TRBJ2-3 | TRBV12-3/TRBV12-4 | CASRQGARDTQYF | TGTGCCAGTCGACAGGGGGCGAGAGATACGCAGTATTTT
many | - | TRBJ2-4 | TRBV7-9 | CARDNKNIQYF | TGTGCCAGGGACAACAAAAACATTCAGTACTTC
many | TRBD1 | TRBJ2-1 | TRBV20-1 | CSVIQGALYNEQFF | TGCAGTGTTATACAGGGGGCTCTTTACAATGAGCAGTTCTTC
many | TRBD2 | TRBJ2-2 | TRBV5-1 | CASSLVLAGATGELFF | TGCGCCAGCAGCTTGGTTCTCGCGGGAGCCACCGGGGAGCTGTTTTTT
many | TRBD2 | TRBJ2-1 | TRBV6-5 | CASSWTSGSNEQFF | TGTGCCAGCAGTTGGACTAGCGGGAGCAATGAGCAGTTCTTC
- | - | TRBJ1-5 | TRBV12-3/TRBV12-4 | CASSFFGGGQPQHF | TGTGCCAGCAGTTTTTTCGGAGGGGGACAGCCCCAGCATTTT
many | - | TRBJ2-7 | TRBV5-6 | CASSLGLVTSSYEQYF | TGTGCCAGCAGCTTGGGGCTGGTTACAAGCTCCTACGAGCAGTACTTC
- | - | TRBJ1-1 | TRBV7-9 | CASSLEHLNTEAFF | TGTGCCAGCAGCTTAGAACACTTGAACACTGAAGCTTTCTTT
many | - | TRBJ2-1 | TRBV11-2 | CASSLERVDEQFF | TGTGCCAGCAGCCTAGAAAGGGTCGATGAGCAGTTCTTC
many | TRBD1 | TRBJ2-1 | TRBV7-8 | CASTLGTGGYNEQFF | TGTGCCAGCACTCTGGGGACAGGGGGCTACAATGAGCAGTTCTTC
many | - | TRBJ2-3 | TRBV29-1 | CSVTSTDTQYF | TGCAGCGTTACTAGCACAGATACGCAGTATTTT
many | - | TRBJ1-5 | TRBV10-3 | CAISESSRGHSNQPQHF | TGTGCCATCAGTGAGTCGTCGCGGGGACATAGCAATCAGCCCCAGCATTTT
few | - | TRBJ2-7 | TRBV5-1 | CASSLRPAYEQYF | TGCGCCAGCAGCTTGAGGCCGGCATACGAGCAGTACTTC
- | - | TRBJ1-1 | TRBV28 | CASSLFRGNTEAFF | TGTGCCAGCAGTTTATTTCGGGGTAACACTGAAGCTTTCTTT
many | - | TRBJ2-2 | TRBV15 | CATSREIGRTGELFF | TGTGCCACCAGCAGAGAAATTGGGAGAACCGGGGAGCTGTTTTTT
many | - | TRBJ2-7 | TRBV20-1 | CSARDKYEQYF | TGCAGTGCTAGAGATAAGTACGAGCAGTACTTC
few | - | TRBJ2-2 | TRBV5-1 | CASSSDSRATGELFF | TGCGCCAGCAGCTCGGACTCGAGGGCCACCGGGGAGCTGTTTTTT
few | - | TRBJ2-7 | TRBV7-2 | CASSLGGARDYEQYF | TGTGCCAGCAGCTTAGGGGGCGCGAGGGACTACGAGCAGTACTTC
few | - | TRBJ1-2 | TRBV7-2 | CASSRLGGNYGYTF | TGTGCCAGCAGCCGATTGGGGGGAAACTATGGCTACACCTTC
many | - | TRBJ2-5 | TRBV5-1 | CASSLSGEETQYF | TGTGCCAGCAGTCTGAGCGGAGAAGAGACCCAGTACTTC
many | TRBD2 | TRBJ2-2 | TRBV20-1 | CSARGGGSPNTGELFF | TGCAGTGCTAGAGGTGGCGGGAGTCCGAACACCGGGGAGCTGTTTTTT